This paragraph reports one T cell receptor beta chain. Its target is not known. V lost 5 bases to trimming and J lost 0 bases, with 19 bases between them. The CDR3 runs 17 residues. Germline-derived CDR1 and CDR2 are SNHLY and FYNNEI. This entry comes from a study of OX40 agonist ivuxolimab in advanced cancers. Study-level findings and limits: The mean number of expanded clones was higher in CD8+ T cells than in CD4+. Blood T cells, both CD4+ and CD8+, expanded clonally by week 6 at 0.1 to 3.0 mg/kg.

Sequenced by immunoSEQ multiplex PCR; TCRdb stores in-frame clones only, minus some. The sample has 49,000 or so clones; roughly 84% are singletons. The source was CD4+ or CD8+ T cells sorted from blood, collected in a trial of the OX40 agonist ivuxolimab. The receptor's source is an adult with an advanced solid tumor such as melanoma, head and neck, liver or kidney cancer. J is TRBJ1-1 and V is TRBV2, with D perhaps TRBD1 (5 bases). CDR3 nucleotide sequence: TGTGCCAGCAGTCATGTCCCCCGGGGGGGGATGAACACTGAAGCTTTCTTT. Amino acids: CASSHVPRGGMNTEAFF. The complete variable domain, with remaining parts taken from reference TRBV2 and TRBJ1-1, reads EPEVTQTPSHQVTQMGQEVILRCVPISNHLYFYWYRQILGQKVEFLVSFYNNEISEKSEIFDDQFSVERPDGSNFTLKIRSTKLEDSAMYFCASSHVPRGGMNTEAFFGQGTRLTVV.